The sequence of this T cell receptor beta chain was determined in a study of vaccination effects on CD4 cells after COVID-19. The study, taken as a whole, reports: Marked clonal contraction of infection- and vaccine-induced clones was seen late after vaccination.

Worth noting for this clone: Antigen: not known.

CDR3 length: 13 residues. The germline gives CDR1 SQVTM, CDR2 ANQGSEA. The J segment lost 8 bases and the V segment lost 1 base, leaving 3 bases of the junction unmatched. This table comes from immunoSEQ multiplex PCR, and its TCRdb copy is limited to in-frame clones, with some not included. The table has roughly 45,000 clones, around 77% seen once. Antigen-specific CD4+ T cells were expanded (with viral peptide pools) by the ViraFEST assay ahead of sequencing. The culture ran for around nine days, and then CD4+ T cells were isolated. Absence of prior SARS-CoV-2 infection characterized the vaccine recipients, who showed negative nucleocapsid antibodies. Approximately 1.9 million PBMC per well were cultured with around 10 IU/ml IL-2 and about 10 ug/ml peptides. Each culture had half its medium swapped for IL-2 medium on days 3 and 7.

This specimen consisted of CD4+ T cells from PBMCs cultured with SARS-CoV-2 spike peptides, obtained before COVID-19 vaccination. The source is a human donor who received a COVID-19 vaccine. This chain connects TRBV29-1 to TRBJ1-2, with 11 bases that match TRBD1. CDR3 residues: CSVEAGTGGGYTF. For the CDR3, the DNA is TGCAGCGTTGAAGCCGGGACAGGGGGAGGCTACACCTTC.